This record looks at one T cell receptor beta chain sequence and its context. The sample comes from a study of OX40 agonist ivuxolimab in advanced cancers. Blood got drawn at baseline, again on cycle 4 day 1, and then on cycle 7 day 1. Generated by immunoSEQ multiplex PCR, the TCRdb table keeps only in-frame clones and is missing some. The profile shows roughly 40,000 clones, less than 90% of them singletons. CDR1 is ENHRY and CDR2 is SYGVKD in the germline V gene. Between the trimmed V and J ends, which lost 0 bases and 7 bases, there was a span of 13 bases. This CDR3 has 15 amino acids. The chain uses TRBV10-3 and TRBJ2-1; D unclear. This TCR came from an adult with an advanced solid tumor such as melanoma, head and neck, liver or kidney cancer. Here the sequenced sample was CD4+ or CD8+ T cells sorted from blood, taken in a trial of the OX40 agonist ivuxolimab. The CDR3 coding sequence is TGTGCCATCAGTGAGTCTTCCTCTTCGTGGAATGAGCAGTTCTTC. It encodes CAISESSSSWNEQFF.